This is a list of T cell receptor beta chains from one sample in a study of identical twins. A single record per CDR3 protein comes from TCRdb applying MiXCR to the 5' RACE reads. The table shows under 350,000 distinct CDR3 sequences, with roughly 9.7% occurring only once. Another study also made use of these data, one on yellow fever vaccine responses in identical twins.

Sequenced material: CD8+ T cells sorted from blood. All receptors come from a young woman in good health. Each CDR3 is given with its conserved first and last residue. The D gene is left open where the match is weak. Expanded clones are given a class, and other clones once, few, many or no size at all.

>TRBJ2-5|18|-|TRBD1|TRBV20-1
CSARDPSSADRLQETQYF
TGCAGTGCTAGAGATCCGTCATCCGCGGACAGGCTTCAAGAGACCCAGTACTTC
>TRBJ2-7|14|few|TRBD2|TRBV10-3
CAISAGTSGYEQYF
TGTGCCATCAGTGCAGGGACTAGCGGCTACGAGCAGTACTTC
>TRBJ2-2|13|few|-|TRBV29-1
CSVEVGSTGELFF
TGCAGCGTTGAGGTGGGAAGTACCGGGGAGCTGTTTTTT
>TRBJ2-5|16|few|TRBD2|TRBV5-1
CASSLDRGGTEETQYF
TGCGCCAGCAGCTTGGACCGGGGGGGCACGGAAGAGACCCAGTACTTC
>TRBJ1-1|12|-|-|TRBV25-1
CASRGVDTEAFF
TGTGCCAGCAGAGGTGTGGACACTGAAGCTTTCTTT
>TRBJ2-1|14|few|-|TRBV10-3
CAISESSPYNEQFF
TGTGCCATCAGTGAGTCGTCTCCATACAATGAGCAGTTCTTC
>TRBJ1-5|13|few|-|TRBV24-1
CATSDSPAGPQHF
TGTGCCACCAGTGATTCTCCGGCCGGGCCGCAGCATTTT
>TRBJ2-3|16|few|TRBD1|TRBV27
CASSTTLGQVADTQYF
TGTGCCAGCAGTACAACGCTGGGACAGGTCGCAGATACGCAGTATTTT
>TRBJ2-6|18|few|TRBD1|TRBV4-2
CASSPGQGFSWGANVLTF
TGTGCCAGCAGCCCTGGACAGGGGTTTTCGTGGGGGGCCAACGTCCTGACTTTC
>TRBJ2-7|13|-|TRBD2|TRBV5-6
CASSIGTSNEQYF
TGTGCCAGCAGCATCGGGACTAGTAACGAGCAGTACTTC
>TRBJ2-5|14|few|TRBD2|TRBV7-3
CASSSGGLGETQYF
TGTGCCAGCAGCTCGGGGGGATTGGGAGAGACCCAGTACTTC
>TRBJ2-7|12|many|-|TRBV7-9
CASIGVGYEQYF
TGTGCCAGCATTGGGGTCGGATACGAGCAGTACTTC
>TRBJ1-1|16|-|TRBD1|TRBV20-1
CSATTGCCDRNTEAFF
TGCAGTGCCACGACAGGGTGCTGTGATAGGAACACTGAAGCTTTCTTT
>TRBJ2-7|13|many|-|TRBV7-9
CASSLWDMKEQYF
TGTGCCAGCAGCTTATGGGACATGAAGGAGCAGTACTTC
>TRBJ2-2|15|-|-|TRBV7-9
CASSSNRGPTGELFF
TGTGCCAGCTCCTCTAATCGTGGTCCCACCGGGGAGCTGTTTTTT
>TRBJ2-7|15|many|-|TRBV20-1
CSASLGQDYSYEQYF
TGCAGTGCTAGCCTCGGACAGGACTACTCCTACGAGCAGTACTTC
>TRBJ2-2|16|-|TRBD1|TRBV7-9
CASSLWDSPNTGELFF
TGTGCCAGCAGCTTATGGGACAGCCCGAACACCGGGGAGCTGTTTTTT